Sequencing of this T cell receptor beta chain was carried out in a study of blood T cell repertoires in COVID-19. About the research overall: Collection of acute and convalescent COVID-19 samples took place in the United States, Italy and Spain.

CDR3 length: 19 residues. The germline gives CDR1 KGHSH, CDR2 LQKENI. V trimming: 2 bases; J trimming: 0 bases; junction bases outside the gene matches: 12. Generated by immunoSEQ multiplex PCR, the TCRdb table keeps only in-frame clones and is missing some. The top ten clones hold approximately 4.7% of a sample with approximately 300,000 clones, roughly 89% of them seen once. Individuals drawn from under 30 US areas were about 18 to 95 years old. The V gene is TRBV18, the J gene TRBJ1-1; TRBD1 agrees at 10 bases. Sequenced sample: PBMCs or T cells enriched from blood (not recorded which). The sequence derives from a man aged 55 to 70 who had recovered from COVID-19. The CDR3 sequence is CASSPTSTSGQGLNTEAFF. Here the CDR3 DNA reads TGTGCCAGCTCACCAACGTCTACGTCGGGACAGGGGTTGAACACTGAAGCTTTCTTT.